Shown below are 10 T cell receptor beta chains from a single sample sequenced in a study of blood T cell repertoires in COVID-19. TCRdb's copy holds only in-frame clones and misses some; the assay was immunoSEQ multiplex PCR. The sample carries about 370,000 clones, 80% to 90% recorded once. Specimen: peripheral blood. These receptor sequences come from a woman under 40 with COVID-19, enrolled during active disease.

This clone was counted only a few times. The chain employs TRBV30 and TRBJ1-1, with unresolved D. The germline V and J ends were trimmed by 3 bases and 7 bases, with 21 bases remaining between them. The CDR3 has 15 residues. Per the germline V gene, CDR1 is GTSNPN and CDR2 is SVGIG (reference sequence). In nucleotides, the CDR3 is TGTGCCTGGAGCCCCCCATTCGGCAAGCGAAGTGAAGCTTTCTTT. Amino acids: CAWSPPFGKRSEAFF.

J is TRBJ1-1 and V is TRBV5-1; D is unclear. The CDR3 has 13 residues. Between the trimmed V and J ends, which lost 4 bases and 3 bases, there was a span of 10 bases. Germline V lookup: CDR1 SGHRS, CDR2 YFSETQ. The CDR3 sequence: CASSADGDTEAFF. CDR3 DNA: TGCGCCAGCAGCGCGGACGGGGACACTGAAGCTTTCTTT. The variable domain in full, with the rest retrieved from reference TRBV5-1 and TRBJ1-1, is KAGVTQTPRYLIKTRGQQVTLSCSPISGHRSVSWYQQTPGQGLQFLFEYFSETQRNKGNFPGRFSGRQFSNSRSEMNVSTLELGDSALYLCASSADGDTEAFFGQGTRLTVV.

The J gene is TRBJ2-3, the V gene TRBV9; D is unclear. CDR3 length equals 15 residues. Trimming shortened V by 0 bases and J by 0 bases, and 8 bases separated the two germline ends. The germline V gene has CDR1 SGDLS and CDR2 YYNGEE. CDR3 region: CASSVVPTSTDTQYF. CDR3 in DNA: TGTGCCAGCAGCGTAGTTCCTACTAGCACAGATACGCAGTATTTT.

Written as DNA, the CDR3 is TGTGCCAGCAGCGACACCCAACAGGTTACGTACCAAGAGACCCAGTACTTC. Translated, it gives CASSDTQQVTYQETQYF. J is TRBJ2-5 and V is TRBV5-6; TRBD1 might be the D (5 bases). The CDR3 sequence is 17 residues long. V dropped 4 bases and J dropped 0 bases, with 19 bases sitting between them. In germline, CDR1 is SGHDT, CDR2 YYEEEE.

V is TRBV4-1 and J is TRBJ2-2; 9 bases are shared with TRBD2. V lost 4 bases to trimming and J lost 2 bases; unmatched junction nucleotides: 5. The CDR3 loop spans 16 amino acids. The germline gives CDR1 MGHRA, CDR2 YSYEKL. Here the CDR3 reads CASSRRLADNTGELFF. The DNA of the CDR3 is TGCGCCAGCAGCCGCCGACTAGCGGATAACACCGGGGAGCTGTTTTTT.

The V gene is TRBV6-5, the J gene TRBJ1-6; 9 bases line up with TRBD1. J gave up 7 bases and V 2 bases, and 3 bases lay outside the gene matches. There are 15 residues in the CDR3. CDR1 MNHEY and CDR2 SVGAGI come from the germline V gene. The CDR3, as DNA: TGTGCCAGCAGTTACGGAGGACAGGGGAATTCACCCCTCCACTTT. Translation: CASSYGGQGNSPLHF.

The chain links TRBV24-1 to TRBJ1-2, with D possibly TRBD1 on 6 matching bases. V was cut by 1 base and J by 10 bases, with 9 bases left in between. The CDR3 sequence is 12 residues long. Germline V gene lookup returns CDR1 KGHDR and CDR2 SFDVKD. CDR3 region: CATSDFGQFYTF. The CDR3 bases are TGTGCCACCAGTGATTTTGGACAGTTCTACACCTTC.

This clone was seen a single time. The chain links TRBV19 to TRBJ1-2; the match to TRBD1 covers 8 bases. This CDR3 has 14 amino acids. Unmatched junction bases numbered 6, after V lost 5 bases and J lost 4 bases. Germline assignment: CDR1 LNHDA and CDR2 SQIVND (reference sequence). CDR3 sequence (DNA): TGTGCCAGTAGTGCGGACAGGGATATCTATGGCTACACCTTC. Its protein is CASSADRDIYGYTF.

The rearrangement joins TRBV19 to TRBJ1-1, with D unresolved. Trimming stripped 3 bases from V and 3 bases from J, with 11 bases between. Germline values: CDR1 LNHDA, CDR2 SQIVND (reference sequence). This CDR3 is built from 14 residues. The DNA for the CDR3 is TGTGCCAGTAGTATCCGCCGCGGGGACACTGAAGCTTTCTTT. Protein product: CASSIRRGDTEAFF.

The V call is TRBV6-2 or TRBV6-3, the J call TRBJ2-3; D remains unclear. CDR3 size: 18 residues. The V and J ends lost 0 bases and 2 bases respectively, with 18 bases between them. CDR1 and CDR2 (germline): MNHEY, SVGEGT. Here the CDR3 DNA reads TGTGCCAGCAGTTACTCAGAAGTCGCCCTCACAACCACAGATACGCAGTATTTT. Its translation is CASSYSEVALTTTDTQYF.